The 19 T cell receptor beta chains presented below share a single source sample, sequenced in a study of human T cells and chemical hapten exposure. Using its own MiXCR run on the RACE reads, TCRdb lists one record per CDR3 protein. The sample includes nearly 55,000 distinct CDR3 sequences, around 9.4% of them seen just once. Time point: patch test 2, 6 weeks after DPC sensitization. The treatment here: therapeutic diphenylcyclopropenone sensitization with weekly scalp DPC. The specimen comprised whole blood, sampled in connection with sensitization to the hapten diphenylcyclopropenone (DPC). The receptor source for this set is a woman aged 45-59 years with alopecia areata. Some clones in this sample may be carry-over from other donors' samples.

This chain uses TRBV21-1 with TRBJ2-3; TRBD1, the table's D call, lacks a check against the DNA. TRBV21-1 has pseudogene status. The CDR3 spans 13 residues. The chain's CDR3 is CATARGPTDTQYF. The CDR3 DNA reads as TGTGCCACCGCCAGGGGGCCCACAGATACGCAGTATTTT.

This clonotype occurred a few times. V usage is TRBV11-1 and J usage is TRBJ1-1; 8 nucleotides line up with TRBD1. This CDR3 region has 14 residues. The germline V gene has CDR1 SGHAT and CDR2 FQDESV (reference sequence). Germline trimming cut 7 bases from V and 5 bases from J; bases unmatched to any gene: 9. As DNA, the CDR3 is TGTGCCAGCATCGCTCAGGGGGCAGGTACTGAAGCTTTCTTT. The encoded protein is CASIAQGAGTEAFF. Using reference TRBV11-1 and TRBJ1-1 for the parts outside the CDR3, the full variable domain is EAEVAQSPRYKITEKSQAVAFWCDPISGHATLYWYRQILGQGPELLVQFQDESVVDDSQLPKDRFSAERLKGVDSTLKIQPAELGDSAMYLCASIAQGAGTEAFFGQGTRLTVV.

This clonotype came up a few times. The CDR3 is CASSELRGTEAFF. DNA for the CDR3: TGTGCCAGCAGTGAATTGAGGGGCACTGAAGCTTTCTTT. The J gene is TRBJ1-1, the V gene TRBV6-1; weak D call: TRBD1 (5 bases). The CDR3 totals 13 residues. Germline V gives CDR1 MNHNS, CDR2 SASEGT. V dropped 2 bases and J dropped 4 bases, with 8 bases sitting between them.

This clonotype was picked up many times. The J gene is TRBJ1-5, the V gene TRBV28; D is possibly TRBD1 (5 bases). With 2 bases removed from V and 6 bases from J, the gap between germline ends came to 11 bases. The CDR3 is 14 residues long. The V gene's germline CDR1 is MDHEN and CDR2 SYDVKM. CDR3 in amino acids: CASSLDQGSQPQHF. CDR3 sequence (DNA): TGTGCCAGCAGTTTAGACCAGGGAAGTCAGCCCCAGCATTTT.

This clonotype was observed many times. The V call is TRBV28, the J call TRBJ2-1; the match to TRBD2 covers 9 bases. Germline V gene sequence: CDR1 MDHEN, CDR2 SYDVKM. The CDR3 length is 17 residues. Trimming at V came to 2 bases and at J to 1 base, leaving 6 bases not matched to a gene. The CDR3 here is CASSLGREGFSYNEQFF. DNA of the CDR3: TGTGCCAGCAGTTTAGGGCGGGAGGGGTTTTCCTACAATGAGCAGTTCTTC.

This clonotype was observed at least ten times. This chain uses TRBV28 with TRBJ1-1; D perhaps matches TRBD1 (5 bases). Trimming shortened V by 5 bases and J by 0 bases, and 16 bases separated the two germline ends. This CDR3 has 16 residues. From germline, CDR1 is MDHEN and CDR2 SYDVKM. The CDR3 spells CASSPTGRALNTEAFF. CDR3 nucleotides: TGTGCCAGCAGTCCCACGGGACGGGCTTTGAACACTGAAGCTTTCTTT.

In the case of this clonotype: A read error may be the cause here, since a much bigger clone is one base away. The chain combines TRBV6-5 with TRBJ2-7; tentatively, D is TRBD1 (6 bases). The CDR3 totals 14 residues. Germline V gene lookup returns CDR1 MNHEY and CDR2 SVGAGI. CDR3 sequence (DNA): TGTGCCAGCAGCCCCTTCAGGGGTTCCTGCGAGCAGTACTTC. It specifies CASSPFRGSCEQYF.

This clonotype was seen a handful of times. The V gene is TRBV7-2, the J gene TRBJ1-1; no reliable D call. From germline, CDR1 is SGHTA and CDR2 FQGNSA. The CDR3 extends over 12 amino acids. V lost 11 bases and J 0 bases, leaving 10 bases between the germline ends. In nucleotides, the CDR3 is TGTGCCTGTGGGCAGATGAACACTGAAGCTTTCTTT. The encoded protein is CACGQMNTEAFF.

This clonotype was recorded at least ten times. The chain links TRBV6-5 to TRBJ2-7; 9 bases are a match to TRBD2. Losses at the gene ends were 6 bases for V and 4 bases for J; bases not matched to a gene: 1. The CDR3 totals 12 residues. CDR1 MNHEY and CDR2 SVGAGI come from the germline V gene. The CDR3 DNA reads as TGTGCCAGCAGGCGGGAGGGGTACGAGCAGTACTTC. Its translation: CASRREGYEQYF.

V and J are TRBV27 and TRBJ1-2; 9 positions agree with TRBD1. Per the germline V gene, CDR1 is MNHEY and CDR2 is SMNVEV (reference sequence). The CDR3 is 12 residues long. J gave up 2 bases and V 11 bases, and 3 bases lay outside the gene matches. Here the CDR3 DNA reads TGTGCCGCTGGGACAGGGAACTATGGCTACACCTTC. Its translation is CAAGTGNYGYTF.

This chain joins TRBV29-1 and TRBJ2-3; 14 nucleotides match TRBD2. This CDR3 comprises 17 residues. V was clipped by 6 bases and J by 2 bases; unmatched bases: 10. From germline, CDR1 is SQVTM and CDR2 ANQGSEA. CDR3 sequence reads: CSVGGLAGDIPTDTQYF. CDR3 sequence (DNA): TGCAGCGTGGGGGGACTAGCGGGAGACATCCCCACAGATACGCAGTATTTT.

A few counts support this clonotype. This chain connects TRBV12-3 or TRBV12-4 to TRBJ2-2; D is possibly TRBD1 or TRBD2 (5 bases each). The CDR3 consists of 13 residues. Trimming pared 4 bases from V and 7 bases from J, leaving 10 bases between. The CDR3 is CASSYEGIGELFF. CDR3 coding DNA: TGTGCCAGCAGTTATGAGGGGATCGGGGAGCTGTTTTTT.

This clonotype has just a few counts. V and J are TRBV6-1 and TRBJ2-3; TRBD2 matches 10 bases. This CDR3 is 14 amino acids long. Germline V lookup: CDR1 MNHNS, CDR2 SASEGT. The V gene end was trimmed by 10 bases and the J gene end by 5 bases; junction bases not matched to a gene: 9. The CDR3 protein is CATLPGLARDTQYF. The CDR3, as DNA: TGTGCCACCCTGCCGGGACTAGCGCGAGATACGCAGTATTTT.

The V and J genes are TRBV11-2 and TRBJ2-1; TRBD2 agrees at 7 bases. From germline, CDR1 is SGHAT and CDR2 FQNNGV. The CDR3 extends over 15 amino acids. With 5 bases clipped from V and 3 bases from J, the junction kept 7 bases outside the gene matches. For the CDR3, the DNA is TGTGCCAGCAGCCAAGCGACTAGCCACTACAATGAGCAGTTCTTC. Translated, it gives CASSQATSHYNEQFF.

To note about this clonotype: A read error is likely, as this CDR3 ends without the conserved phenylalanine or tryptophan. The gene calls are TRBV12-3 or TRBV12-4 and TRBJ1-3, with no clear D. V dropped 3 bases and J dropped 0 bases, with 6 bases sitting between them. This CDR3 is built from 14 residues. The CDR3 coding sequence is TGTGCCAGCAGTTTGTCCGGCTCTGGAAACACCATATATTAT. Residues: CASSLSGSGNTIYY.

This clonotype occurred a few times. This chain uses TRBV6-5 with TRBJ1-1; D gene uncertain. CDR1 and CDR2 from the germline V gene are MNHEY and SVGAGI. With 6 bases removed from V and 5 bases from J, the gap between germline ends came to 16 bases. There are 14 residues in the CDR3. In nucleotides, the CDR3 is TGTGCCAGCAGCCGCCCCGCGAAGCATACTGAAGCTTTCTTT. Amino acids: CASSRPAKHTEAFF.

This clonotype was observed many times. The rearrangement uses TRBV29-1 and TRBJ1-6; no clear D gene. Germline CDR1 and CDR2: SQVTM and ANQGSEA. Between the trimmed V and J ends, which lost 7 bases and 6 bases, there was a span of 16 bases. CDR3 length equals 14 residues. CDR3 region: CSARGPTANSPLHF. CDR3 nucleotides: TGCAGCGCTCGAGGGCCCACTGCTAATTCACCCCTCCACTTT.

This clonotype was found a few times. The chain links TRBV29-1 to TRBJ2-7; a weak D match, TRBD2 (5 bases). This CDR3 has 10 amino acids. Germline-derived CDR1 and CDR2 are SQVTM and ANQGSEA. Trimming removed 4 bases at V and 6 bases at J, with 7 bases between. The CDR3 loop reads CSVGGSEQYF. The CDR3 DNA reads as TGCAGCGTTGGAGGGTCCGAGCAGTACTTC.

V usage is TRBV29-1 and J usage is TRBJ2-5, with 7 bases matching TRBD2. This CDR3 region has 12 residues. Germline CDR1 reads SQVTM; CDR2 reads ANQGSEA. The DNA of the CDR3 is TGCAGTCTGCGGGAGTACCAAGAGACCCAGTACTTC. Translating gives CSLREYQETQYF.